The 24 T cell receptor beta chains in this list originate from one sample, sequenced in a study of PD-L1 blockade in urothelial cancer. Using immunoSEQ multiplex PCR, the repertoire was profiled, and TCRdb retains in-frame clones only, with some absent. Found here are about 100,000 clones, 91% of them singletons; the top ten hold about 0.92%. Sequenced here: PBMCs, sampled around atezolizumab (anti-PD-L1) treatment. All receptors derive from a woman at least 80 years old with urothelial cancer.

The sample holds one count of this clone. The chain uses TRBV29-1 and TRBJ1-3; D not resolved. The CDR3 sequence is 12 residues long. The germline CDR1 and CDR2 sequences are SQVTM and ANQGSEA. V was cut by 4 bases and J by 4 bases, with 8 bases left in between. DNA of the CDR3: TGCAGCGTTGCGGGGTCGGGAAACACCATATATTTT. It is translated as CSVAGSGNTIYF.

The chain carries TRBV6-1 and TRBJ1-1; D remains unclear. Trimming stripped 7 bases from V and 11 bases from J, with 11 bases between. Germline V CDR1 and CDR2: MNHNS, SASEGT. The CDR3 length is 10 residues. The CDR3 loop reads CASIDYRAFF. The DNA for the CDR3 is TGTGCCAGCATAGATTATCGGGCTTTCTTT.

The genes are TRBV10-1 and TRBJ2-1; maybe TRBD2 (6 bases). The CDR3 has 14 residues. The germline V and J ends were trimmed by 5 bases and 1 base, with 9 bases remaining between them. Germline CDR1 is WNHNN and CDR2 is SYGVQD (reference sequence). Here the CDR3 DNA reads TGCGCCAGCAGTATGGGGGGATCCTACAATGAGCAGTTCTTC. Its protein product is CASSMGGSYNEQFF.

This chain joins TRBV6-1 and TRBJ1-2; D unresolved. V was shortened by 2 bases and J by 4 bases, with 11 bases between the two germline ends. The V gene's germline CDR1 is MNHNS and CDR2 SASEGT. This CDR3 region has 14 residues. In DNA form, the CDR3 reads TGTGCCAGCAGTGAAAGGAGCACGATCTATGGCTACACCTTC. Protein sequence: CASSERSTIYGYTF.

The CDR3 loop reads CASSQEGSRTGELFF. For the CDR3, the DNA is TGTGCCAGCAGCCAAGAAGGGAGCCGGACCGGGGAGCTGTTTTTT. The chain has TRBV9 and TRBJ2-2; TRBD2 is a possible D gene (5 bases). Per the germline V gene, CDR1 is SGDLS and CDR2 is YYNGEE. V lost 4 bases, J lost 5 bases, and 15 bases lay in between. There are 15 residues in the CDR3.

V gene TRBV21-1 combines with J gene TRBJ2-5; TRBD2 reflects the table's D call only, with no check against the DNA. TRBV21-1 is a recognized pseudogene. The CDR3 contains 17 residues. CDR3: CASRGVNVGGRVETQYF. The DNA for the CDR3 is TGTGCCAGCAGGGGGGTTAATGTCGGCGGGAGGGTGGAGACCCAGTACTTC.

The V call is TRBV5-8, the J call TRBJ2-1, with 10 bases aligning to TRBD2. Trimming removed 0 bases from V and 14 bases from J; junction bases left unmatched: 11. CDR3 length: 15 residues. Per germline, CDR1 SGHTS and CDR2 YDEGEE. CDR3 sequence: CASSLGLAGEMGKFF. The CDR3 coding sequence is TGTGCCAGCAGCTTGGGCCTAGCGGGAGAGATGGGCAAGTTCTTC.

The rearrangement joins TRBV28 to TRBJ1-5; the D gene is possibly TRBD1 (6 bases). CDR1 and CDR2 from the germline V gene are MDHEN and SYDVKM. The CDR3 loop spans 15 amino acids. Trimming shortened V by 3 bases and J by 5 bases, and 14 bases separated the two germline ends. CDR3 nucleotides: TGTGCCAGCAGTTTGGGCAGGGGTTTTGATCAGCCCCAGCATTTT. Protein sequence: CASSLGRGFDQPQHF.

A note on this clone: Its ends do not fully match the called genes, so a read error is possible. The J gene is TRBJ1-2, the V gene TRBV30; D call uncertain. Germline lookup yields CDR1 GTSNPN and CDR2 SVGIG (reference sequence). The CDR3 is made up of 14 amino acids. The CDR3 DNA is TGTGCCCGGAGTGTAAACGGCGGAGGCTATGGCTACACCTTC. Translated, it gives CARSVNGGGYGYTF.

The CDR3 DNA reads as TGTGCCGGCACCTCCGGGACAGGGTATTCTGGCTACACCTTC. Its translation is CAGTSGTGYSGYTF. The J gene is TRBJ1-2, the V gene TRBV28; 9 positions match TRBD1. V trimming: 11 bases; J trimming: 7 bases; junction bases outside the gene matches: 14. Germline V CDR1 and CDR2: MDHEN, SYDVKM. The CDR3 is made up of 14 amino acids.

The V gene is TRBV6-1, the J gene TRBJ2-7; D possibly corresponds to TRBD1 (8 bases). The V gene's germline CDR1 is MNHNS and CDR2 SASEGT. V was clipped by 7 bases and J by 6 bases, with 16 bases between them. The CDR3 consists of 13 residues. DNA for the CDR3: TGTGCCAGCACACCAGGGGGCGGGGGCGAGCAGTACTTC. This gives the protein CASTPGGGGEQYF.

The CDR3 protein is CASSESSRTDTQYF. CDR3 sequence (DNA): TGCGCCAGCAGTGAGTCCTCGAGGACAGATACGCAGTATTTT. V and J are TRBV10-2 and TRBJ2-3; D call uncertain. Germline V CDR1 and CDR2: WSHSY, SAAADI. This CDR3 spans 14 amino acids. Trimming cost V 0 bases and J 3 bases, with 7 bases left between them.

The chain joins TRBV30 to TRBJ1-2; tentative D call: TRBD1 (6 bases). The V and J ends lost 4 bases and 2 bases respectively, with 14 bases between them. The germline V gene has CDR1 GTSNPN and CDR2 SVGIG (reference sequence). The length of the CDR3 is 14 residues. The CDR3 is CAWKATGINYGYTF. CDR3 nucleotides: TGTGCCTGGAAGGCCACAGGGATAAACTATGGCTACACCTTC.

This rearrangement joins TRBV6-1 to TRBJ1-5; TRBD1 agrees at 7 bases. Germline V gene data show CDR1 as MNHNS and CDR2 as SASEGT. J lost 6 bases, V lost 8 bases, and 10 bases had no gene match. The CDR3 covers 14 residues. The CDR3 sequence: CASHPGQASQPQHF. The CDR3 nucleotides read TGTGCCAGCCACCCAGGACAGGCCTCTCAGCCCCAGCATTTT.

This chain joins TRBV5-6 and TRBJ1-2; D not certain. Germline V gene lookup returns CDR1 SGHDT and CDR2 YYEEEE. Trimming shortened V by 0 bases and J by 7 bases, and 13 bases separated the two germline ends. This CDR3 region has 14 residues. The CDR3 loop is CASSLDSGKAGYTF. In DNA form, the CDR3 reads TGTGCCAGCAGCTTGGACTCAGGAAAGGCTGGCTACACCTTC.

This chain joins TRBV7-7 and TRBJ2-1, with unresolved D. Trimming cost V 5 bases and J 0 bases, with 11 bases left between them. The V gene's germline CDR1 is SSHAT and CDR2 FNYEAQ (reference sequence). The CDR3 extends over 15 amino acids. This CDR3 is CASSLSLSSYNEQFF. As DNA, the CDR3 is TGTGCCAGCAGCCTTAGTTTAAGCTCCTACAATGAGCAGTTCTTC.

In DNA form, the CDR3 reads TGTGCCAGTACTCTGGGCCCTCGGGGGCTAGCGGGAGAAAAGTCCTACAATGAGCAGTTCTTC. Its protein product is CASTLGPRGLAGEKSYNEQFF. The J gene is TRBJ2-1, the V gene TRBV19, with TRBD2 matching 10 bases. CDR1 and CDR2 (germline): LNHDA, SQIVND (reference sequence). The CDR3 is made up of 21 amino acids. V was pared by 7 bases and J by 1 base, with 22 bases of the junction left unmatched.

The chain combines TRBV29-1 with TRBJ2-5; TRBD2 matches at 11 bases. Germline-derived CDR1 and CDR2 are SQVTM and ANQGSEA. J gave up 2 bases and V 4 bases, and 3 bases lay outside the gene matches. The CDR3 is 14 residues long. CDR3: CSVGLAGGQETQYF. In nucleotides, the CDR3 is TGCAGCGTTGGGCTAGCGGGAGGTCAAGAGACCCAGTACTTC.

The chain links TRBV7-9 to TRBJ1-3, with D unresolved. The V gene's germline CDR1 is SEHNR and CDR2 FQNEAQ (reference sequence). The CDR3 extends over 16 amino acids. The V gene lost 3 bases and the J gene lost 4 bases, with 16 bases spanning the gap. The CDR3 region has the DNA TGTGCCAGCAGCTTCTCAGCGGGGATGTCCGGAAACACCATATATTTT. Amino acid sequence: CASSFSAGMSGNTIYF.

In its sample, this clone was seen a few times. This chain uses TRBV5-1 with TRBJ1-2; D is uncertain. V was trimmed by 0 bases and J by 8 bases, leaving 20 bases between them. This CDR3 contains 16 residues. Germline CDR1 and CDR2: SGHRS and YFSETQ. The CDR3 DNA reads TGCGCCAGCAGCTTGGGGGAACTGGGAGGATCGATGGGCTACACCTTC. Translated: CASSLGELGGSMGYTF.

The chain recombines TRBV9 with TRBJ2-1; TRBD1 is a possible D gene (6 bases). The germline CDR1 and CDR2 sequences are SGDLS and YYNGEE. The CDR3 sequence is 15 residues long. Trimming stripped 2 bases from V and 3 bases from J, with 12 bases between. The CDR3 DNA reads as TGTGCCAGCAGCGTGGACAGCGGACGCTACAATGAGCAGTTCTTC. This encodes CASSVDSGRYNEQFF.

This chain uses TRBV9 with TRBJ2-7; 7 bases are shared with TRBD2. From germline, CDR1 is SGDLS and CDR2 YYNGEE. With V trimmed by 0 bases and J by 2 bases, 11 bases remained unmatched. There are 17 residues in the CDR3. CDR3 coding DNA: TGTGCCAGCAGCGTAGGGGTAGCGGGCGAAACCACCTACGAGCAGTACTTC. It codes for CASSVGVAGETTYEQYF.

This clone was recorded once. This chain connects TRBV18 to TRBJ1-5; TRBD1 agrees at 11 bases. This CDR3 has 16 residues. The ends lost 3 bases at V and 4 bases at J; junction bases unmatched: 5. Looked up from germline, CDR1 is KGHSH and CDR2 is LQKENI. The CDR3 loop reads CASSPQGTGGNQPQHF. The CDR3 DNA is TGTGCCAGCTCACCCCAAGGGACAGGGGGTAATCAGCCCCAGCATTTT.

The chain carries TRBV6-1 and TRBJ2-7, with 14 bases fitting TRBD2. Germline V gene lookup returns CDR1 MNHNS and CDR2 SASEGT. The CDR3 loop spans 17 amino acids. V dropped 1 base and J dropped 7; count of bases not matched to a gene: 9. This CDR3 reads CASSEEGLAGVDREQYF. CDR3 DNA: TGTGCCAGCAGTGAAGAGGGACTAGCGGGAGTTGATCGGGAGCAGTACTTC.